This T cell receptor beta chain was sequenced in a study of OX40 agonist ivuxolimab in advanced cancers. Study background: Partial response was recorded in three patients: one hepatocellular carcinoma and two cutaneous melanoma cases. Whole-study findings and limits: Researchers report that CD8+ T cells had, on average, more expanded clones than CD4+.

The CDR3 runs 16 residues. The germline CDR1 and CDR2 sequences are SGHVS and FQNEAQ. V was clipped by 5 bases and J by 6 bases; unmatched bases: 14. The assay was immunoSEQ multiplex PCR, and TCRdb's table has in-frame clones only and misses some. The sample lists over 60,000 clones; 89% were seen once. Worth noting for this clone: The target antigen is unknown. Other DNA sequences in this specimen translate into the identical CDR3.

The TCR comes from an adult with an advanced solid tumor such as melanoma, head and neck, liver or kidney cancer. This specimen consisted of CD4+ or CD8+ T cells sorted from blood, obtained in a trial of the OX40 agonist ivuxolimab. This sequence joins TRBV7-8 and TRBJ2-7; TRBD1 matches 9 bases. CDR3 sequence (DNA): TGTGCCAGCAGCCACCCGGGACAGGGTCCCCTAGGCGAGCAGTACTTC. This translates into CASSHPGQGPLGEQYF.